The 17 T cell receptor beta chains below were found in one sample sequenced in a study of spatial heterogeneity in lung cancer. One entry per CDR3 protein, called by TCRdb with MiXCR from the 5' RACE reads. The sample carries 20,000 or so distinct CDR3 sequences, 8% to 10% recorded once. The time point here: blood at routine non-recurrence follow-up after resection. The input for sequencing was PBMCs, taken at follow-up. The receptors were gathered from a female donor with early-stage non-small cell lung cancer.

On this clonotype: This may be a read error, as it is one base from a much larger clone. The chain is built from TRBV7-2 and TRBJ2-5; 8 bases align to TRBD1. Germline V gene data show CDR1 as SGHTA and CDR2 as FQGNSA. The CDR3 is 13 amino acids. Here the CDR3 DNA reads TGTGCCAGCAGCTCTATACAGGGGGAGACCCAGCACTTC. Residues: CASSSIQGETQHF.

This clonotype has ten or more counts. This chain's CDR3 is CASSLGTGLQYF. The CDR3 DNA follows: TGTGCCAGCAGTTTGGGGACAGGCCTGCAGTATTTT. The chain recombines TRBV28 with TRBJ2-3, with TRBD1 matching over 8 bases. The CDR3 runs 12 residues. From germline, CDR1 is MDHEN and CDR2 SYDVKM. Germline trimming cut 3 bases from V and 11 bases from J; bases unmatched to any gene: 4. The full variable domain, its missing parts supplied by reference TRBV28 and TRBJ2-3, is DVKVTQSSRYLVKRTGEKVFLECVQDMDHENMFWYRQDPGLGLRLIYFSYDVKMKEKGDIPEGYSVSREKKERFSLILESASTNQTSMYLCASSLGTGLQYFGPGTRLTVL.

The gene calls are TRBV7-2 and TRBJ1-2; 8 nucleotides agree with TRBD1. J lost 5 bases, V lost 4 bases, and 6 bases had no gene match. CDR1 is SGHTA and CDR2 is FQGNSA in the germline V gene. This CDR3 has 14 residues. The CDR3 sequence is CASSYGQGAYGYTF. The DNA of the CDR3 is TGTGCCAGCAGCTACGGTCAGGGGGCATATGGCTACACCTTC. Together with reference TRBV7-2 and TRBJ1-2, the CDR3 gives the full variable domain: GAGVSQSPSNKVTEKGKDVELRCDPISGHTALYWYRQSLGQGLEFLIYFQGNSAPDKSGLPSDRFSAERTGGSVSTLTIQRTQQEDSAVYLCASSYGQGAYGYTFGSGTRLTVV.

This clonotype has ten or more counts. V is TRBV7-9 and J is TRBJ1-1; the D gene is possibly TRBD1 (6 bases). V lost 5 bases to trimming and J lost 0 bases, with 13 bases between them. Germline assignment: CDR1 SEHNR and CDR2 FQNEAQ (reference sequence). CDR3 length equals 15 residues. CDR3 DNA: TGTGCCAGCAGCCCAAGGACAGCCTTGAACACTGAAGCTTTCTTT. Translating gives CASSPRTALNTEAFF.

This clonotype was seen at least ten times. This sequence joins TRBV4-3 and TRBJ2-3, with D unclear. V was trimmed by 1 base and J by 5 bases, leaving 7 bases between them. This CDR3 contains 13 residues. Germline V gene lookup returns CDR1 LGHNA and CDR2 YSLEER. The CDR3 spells CASSQGRLDTQYF. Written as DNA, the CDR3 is TGCGCCAGCAGCCAAGGCAGGTTAGATACGCAGTATTTT.

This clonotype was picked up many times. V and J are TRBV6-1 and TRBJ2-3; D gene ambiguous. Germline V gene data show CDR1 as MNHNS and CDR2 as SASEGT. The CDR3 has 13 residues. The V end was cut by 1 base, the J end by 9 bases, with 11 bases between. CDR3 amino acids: CASSEGLEVTQYF. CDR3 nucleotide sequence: TGTGCCAGCAGTGAAGGACTCGAGGTAACGCAGTATTTT.

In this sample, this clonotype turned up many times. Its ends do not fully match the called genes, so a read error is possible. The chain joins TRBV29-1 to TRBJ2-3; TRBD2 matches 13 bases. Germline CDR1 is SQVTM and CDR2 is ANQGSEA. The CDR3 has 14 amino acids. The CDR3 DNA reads TGCAGCGGTGAACTAGCGGGAGGGACAGATACGCAGTATTTT. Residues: CSGELAGGTDTQYF.

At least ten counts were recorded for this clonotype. The CDR3 bases are TGTGCCAGCAGCGTCGACAGCTCTGGGGCCAACGTCCTGACTTTC. This encodes CASSVDSSGANVLTF. The V gene is TRBV9, the J gene TRBJ2-6; TRBD1 might be the D (5 bases). The CDR3 covers 15 residues. The V gene's germline CDR1 is SGDLS and CDR2 YYNGEE. The ends were cut back, 2 bases at V and 0 bases at J, with 6 bases in the middle.

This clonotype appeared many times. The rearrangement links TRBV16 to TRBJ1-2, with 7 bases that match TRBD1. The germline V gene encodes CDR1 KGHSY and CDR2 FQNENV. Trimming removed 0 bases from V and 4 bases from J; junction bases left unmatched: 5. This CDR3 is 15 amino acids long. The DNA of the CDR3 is TGTGCCAGCAGCCAATCCAGGGACAGCCTCTATGGCTACACCTTC. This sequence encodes CASSQSRDSLYGYTF.

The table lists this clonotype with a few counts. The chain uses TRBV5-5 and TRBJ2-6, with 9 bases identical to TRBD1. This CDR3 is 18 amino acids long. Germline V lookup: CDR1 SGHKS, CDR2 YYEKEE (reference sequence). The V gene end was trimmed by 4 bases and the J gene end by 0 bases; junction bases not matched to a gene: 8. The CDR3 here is CASSGWDRADSGANVLTF. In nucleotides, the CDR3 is TGTGCCAGCAGCGGATGGGACAGGGCGGACTCTGGGGCCAACGTCCTGACTTTC. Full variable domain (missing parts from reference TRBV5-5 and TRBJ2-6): DAGVTQSPTHLIKTRGQQVTLRCSPISGHKSVSWYQQVLGQGPQFIFQYYEKEERGRGNFPDRFSARQFPNYSSELNVNALLLGDSALYLCASSGWDRADSGANVLTFGAGSRLTVL.

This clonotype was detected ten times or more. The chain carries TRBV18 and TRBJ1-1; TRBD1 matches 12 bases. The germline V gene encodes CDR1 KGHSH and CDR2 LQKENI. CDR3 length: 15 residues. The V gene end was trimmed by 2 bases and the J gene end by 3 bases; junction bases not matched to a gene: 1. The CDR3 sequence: CASSPGTGGYTEAFF. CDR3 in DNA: TGTGCCAGCTCACCAGGGACAGGGGGCTACACTGAAGCTTTCTTT.

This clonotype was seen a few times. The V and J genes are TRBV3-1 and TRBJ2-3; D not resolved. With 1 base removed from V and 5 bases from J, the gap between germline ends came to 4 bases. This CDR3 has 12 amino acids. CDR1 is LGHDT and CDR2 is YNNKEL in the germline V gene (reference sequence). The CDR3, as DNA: TGTGCCAGCAGCCAAGTTTTAGATACGCAGTATTTT. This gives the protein CASSQVLDTQYF.

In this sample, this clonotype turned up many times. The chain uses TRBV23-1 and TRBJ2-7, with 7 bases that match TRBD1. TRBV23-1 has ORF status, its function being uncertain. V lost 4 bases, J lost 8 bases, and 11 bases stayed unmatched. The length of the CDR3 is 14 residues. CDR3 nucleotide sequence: TGCGCCAGCAGTCCGACAGGGTTCTTGGGCAAGCAGTACTTC. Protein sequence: CASSPTGFLGKQYF.

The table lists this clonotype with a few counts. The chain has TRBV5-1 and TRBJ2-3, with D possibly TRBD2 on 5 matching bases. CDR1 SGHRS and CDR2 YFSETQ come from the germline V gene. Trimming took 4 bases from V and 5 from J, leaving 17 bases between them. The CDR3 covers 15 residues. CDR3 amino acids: CASSRFRGSEDTQYF. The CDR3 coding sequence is TGCGCCAGCAGCCGATTTCGGGGATCCGAAGATACGCAGTATTTT.

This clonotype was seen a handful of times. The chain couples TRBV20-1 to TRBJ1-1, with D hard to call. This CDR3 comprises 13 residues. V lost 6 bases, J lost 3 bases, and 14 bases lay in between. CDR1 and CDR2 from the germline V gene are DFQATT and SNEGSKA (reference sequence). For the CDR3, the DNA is TGCAGTGCCACCCTCCACAGAGACACTGAAGCTTTCTTT. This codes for CSATLHRDTEAFF.

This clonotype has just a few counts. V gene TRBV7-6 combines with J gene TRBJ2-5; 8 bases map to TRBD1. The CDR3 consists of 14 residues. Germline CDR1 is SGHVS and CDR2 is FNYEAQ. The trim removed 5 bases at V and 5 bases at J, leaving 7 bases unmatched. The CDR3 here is CASSNPTGGETQYF. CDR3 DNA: TGTGCCAGCAGCAACCCAACAGGGGGGGAGACCCAGTACTTC.

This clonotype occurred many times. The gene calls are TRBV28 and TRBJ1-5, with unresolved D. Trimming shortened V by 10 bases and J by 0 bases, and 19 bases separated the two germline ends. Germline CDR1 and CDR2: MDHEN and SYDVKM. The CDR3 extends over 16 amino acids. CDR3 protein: CATLPATGFSNQPQHF. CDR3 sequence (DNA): TGTGCCACCCTACCGGCGACGGGGTTTAGCAATCAGCCCCAGCATTTT.